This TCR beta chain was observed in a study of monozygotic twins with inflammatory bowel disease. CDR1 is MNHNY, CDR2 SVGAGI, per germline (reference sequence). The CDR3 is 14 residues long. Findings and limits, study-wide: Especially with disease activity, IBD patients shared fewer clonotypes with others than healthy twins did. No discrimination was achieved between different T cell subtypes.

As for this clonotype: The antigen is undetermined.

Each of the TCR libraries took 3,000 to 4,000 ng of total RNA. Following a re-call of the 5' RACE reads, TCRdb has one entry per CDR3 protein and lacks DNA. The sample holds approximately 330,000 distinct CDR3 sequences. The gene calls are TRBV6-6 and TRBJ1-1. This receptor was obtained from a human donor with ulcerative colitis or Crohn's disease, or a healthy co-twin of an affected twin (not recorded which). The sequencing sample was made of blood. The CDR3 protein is CASSSTATLAEAFF.